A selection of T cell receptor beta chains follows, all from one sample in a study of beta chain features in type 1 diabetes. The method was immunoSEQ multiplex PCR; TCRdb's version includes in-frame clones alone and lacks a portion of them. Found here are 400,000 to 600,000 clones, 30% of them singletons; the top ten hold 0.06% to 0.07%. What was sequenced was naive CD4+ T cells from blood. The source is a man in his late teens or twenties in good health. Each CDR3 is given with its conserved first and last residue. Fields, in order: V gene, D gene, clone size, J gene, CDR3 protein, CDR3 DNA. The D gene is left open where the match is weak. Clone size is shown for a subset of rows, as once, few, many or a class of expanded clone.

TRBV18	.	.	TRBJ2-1	CASSPTKTYNEQFF	TGTGCCAGCTCACCAACGAAGACCTACAATGAGCAGTTCTTC
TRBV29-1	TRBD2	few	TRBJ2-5	CSAGGLAAKETQYF	TGCAGCGCTGGGGGACTAGCGGCGAAAGAGACCCAGTACTTC
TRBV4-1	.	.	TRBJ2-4	CASSQDRRDNIQYF	TGTGCCAGCAGCCAAGATAGGCGGGACAACATTCAGTACTTC
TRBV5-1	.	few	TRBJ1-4	CASSLNTEKLFF	TGCGCCAGCAGCTTGAACACGGAAAAACTGTTTTTT
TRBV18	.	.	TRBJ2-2	CASSSLQGGNTGELFF	TGTGCCAGCTCATCTCTCCAAGGAGGGAACACCGGGGAGCTGTTTTTT
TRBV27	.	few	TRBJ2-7	CASSLYGYEQYF	TGTGCCAGCAGTTTATACGGCTACGAGCAGTACTTC
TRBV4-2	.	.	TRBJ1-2	CASSQVAGTKWGYTF	TGTGCCAGCAGCCAAGTGGCAGGAACCAAATGGGGCTACACCTTC
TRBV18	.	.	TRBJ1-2	CASSSRALYGYTF	TGTGCCAGCTCATCCCGGGCCCTTTATGGCTACACCTTC
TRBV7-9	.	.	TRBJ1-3	CASSWDTGNTIYF	TGTGCCAGCAGCTGGGACACTGGAAACACCATATATTTT
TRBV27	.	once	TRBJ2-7	CASSLFEQYF	TGTGCCAGCAGTTTATTCGAGCAGTACTTC
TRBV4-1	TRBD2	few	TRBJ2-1	CASSPPGLAGPNEQFF	TGCGCCAGCAGCCCCCCGGGACTAGCGGGACCTAATGAGCAGTTCTTC
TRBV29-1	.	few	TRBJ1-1	CSVESIIRNTEAFF	TGCAGCGTTGAATCCATCATTAGGAACACTGAAGCTTTCTTT
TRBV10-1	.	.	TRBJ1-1	CASSEWGGPEAFF	TGCGCCAGCAGTGAGTGGGGCGGCCCTGAAGCTTTCTTT
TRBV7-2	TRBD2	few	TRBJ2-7	CASSLELAGAYEQYF	TGTGCCAGCAGCTTAGAACTAGCGGGCGCCTACGAGCAGTACTTC
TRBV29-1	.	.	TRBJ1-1	CSVDEQIGENEAFF	TGCAGCGTTGATGAACAGATTGGCGAGAATGAAGCTTTCTTT
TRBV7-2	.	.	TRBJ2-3	CASSTQNTQYF	TGTGCCAGCAGCACTCAGAATACGCAGTATTTT
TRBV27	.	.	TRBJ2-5	CASSSRPLGETQYF	TGTGCCAGCAGCTCCCGACCCTTGGGAGAGACCCAGTACTTC
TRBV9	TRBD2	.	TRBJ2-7	CASSTSGTSGYEQYF	TGTGCCAGCAGCACCTCCGGGACTAGCGGCTACGAGCAGTACTTC
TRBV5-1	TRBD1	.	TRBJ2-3	CASSPPGTGGTDTQYF	TGCGCCAGCAGCCCGCCCGGGACAGGGGGCACAGATACGCAGTATTTT
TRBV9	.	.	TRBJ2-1	CASSVGWRYNEQFF	TGTGCCAGCAGCGTAGGTTGGAGGTACAATGAGCAGTTCTTC
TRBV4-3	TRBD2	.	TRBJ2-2	CASSQGLAGGANTGELFF	TGCGCCAGCAGCCAAGGACTAGCGGGAGGTGCGAACACCGGGGAGCTGTTTTTT
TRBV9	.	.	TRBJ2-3	CASSPQAGNTQYF	TGTGCCAGCAGCCCCCAGGCGGGGAATACGCAGTATTTT
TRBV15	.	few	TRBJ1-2	CATKLSQNYGYTF	TGTGCCACCAAGTTGAGCCAGAACTATGGCTACACCTTC
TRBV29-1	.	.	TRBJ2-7	CSVVAAASYEQYF	TGCAGCGTTGTGGCGGCAGCTTCCTACGAGCAGTACTTC
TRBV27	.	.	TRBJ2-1	CASSLPLGNEQFF	TGTGCCAGCAGTTTACCCCTGGGCAATGAGCAGTTCTTC
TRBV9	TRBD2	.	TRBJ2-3	CASSVAGGLAGFRSDTQYF	TGTGCCAGCAGCGTAGCAGGAGGACTAGCGGGTTTCCGCTCAGATACGCAGTATTTT
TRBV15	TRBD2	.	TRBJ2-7	CATSRETSVSYEQYF	TGTGCCACCAGCAGAGAGACTAGCGTGTCCTACGAGCAGTACTTC
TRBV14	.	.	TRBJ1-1	CASSQVFGRSEAFF	TGTGCCAGCAGCCAAGTGTTTGGGCGGAGTGAAGCTTTCTTT
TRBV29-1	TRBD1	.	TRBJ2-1	CSADRGNEQFF	TGCAGCGCTGACAGGGGGAATGAGCAGTTCTTC
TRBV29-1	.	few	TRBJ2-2	CSVDTGARDTGELFF	TGCAGCGTTGATACGGGAGCCAGGGACACCGGGGAGCTGTTTTTT
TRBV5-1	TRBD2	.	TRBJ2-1	CASSLALAGVNEQFF	TGCGCCAGCAGCTTGGCACTAGCGGGAGTGAATGAGCAGTTCTTC
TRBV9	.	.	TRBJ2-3	CASSATGFTDTQYF	TGTGCCAGCAGCGCTACAGGATTCACAGATACGCAGTATTTT
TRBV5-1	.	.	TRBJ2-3	CASSLGARGTQDTQYF	TGCGCCAGCAGCCTGGGGGCTAGAGGAACTCAGGATACGCAGTATTTT
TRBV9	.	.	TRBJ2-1	CASSADGGEQFF	TGTGCCAGCAGCGCGGACGGGGGTGAGCAGTTCTTC
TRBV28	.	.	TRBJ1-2	CASSPPLDFGGYTF	TGTGCCAGCAGTCCTCCTCTCGACTTCGGGGGCTACACCTTC
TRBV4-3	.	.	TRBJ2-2	CASSQDAAARTGELFF	TGCGCCAGCAGCCAAGATGCAGCAGCTCGCACCGGGGAGCTGTTTTTT
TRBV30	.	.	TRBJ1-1	CACRPNPGTEAFF	TGTGCCTGCCGACCGAATCCCGGGACTGAAGCTTTCTTT
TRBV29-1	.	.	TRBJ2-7	CSVEMDEQYF	TGCAGCGTTGAGATGGACGAGCAGTACTTC
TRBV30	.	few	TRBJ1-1	CAWSVRLQEGIMF	TGTGCCTGGAGTGTACGTCTACAGGAGGGAATTATGTTT
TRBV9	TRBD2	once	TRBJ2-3	CASSVDIAGSDTQYF	TGTGCCAGCAGCGTAGATATAGCGGGATCGGATACGCAGTATTTT
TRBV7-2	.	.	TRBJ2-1	CASTERRSSYNEQFF	TGTGCCAGTACCGAGCGGAGGAGCTCCTACAATGAGCAGTTCTTC
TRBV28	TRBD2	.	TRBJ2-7	CASGSGGGEQYF	TGTGCCAGCGGGAGCGGGGGTGGGGAGCAGTACTTC
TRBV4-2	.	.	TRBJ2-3	CASSQESRGADTQYF	TGTGCCAGCAGCCAAGAGAGCAGGGGAGCAGATACGCAGTATTTT
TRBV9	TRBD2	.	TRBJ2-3	CASSVTASLAGADTQYF	TGTGCCAGCAGCGTAACCGCCTCCCTAGCGGGAGCAGATACGCAGTATTTT
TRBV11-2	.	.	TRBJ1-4	CASSVDRRPEKLFF	TGTGCCAGCAGCGTTGACAGGCGTCCGGAAAAACTGTTTTTT
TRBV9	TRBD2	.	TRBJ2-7	CASSVAREGTYEQYF	TGTGCCAGCAGCGTAGCGCGGGAGGGGACCTACGAGCAGTACTTC
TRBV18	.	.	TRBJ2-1	CASSHPGDSRSYNEQFF	TGTGCCAGCTCACACCCCGGGGATAGCAGATCCTACAATGAGCAGTTCTTC
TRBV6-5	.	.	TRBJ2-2	CASSYTAGNTGELFF	TGTGCCAGCAGTTACACCGCAGGGAACACCGGGGAGCTGTTTTTT
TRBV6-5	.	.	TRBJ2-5	CATSLRGRETQYF	TGTGCCACGAGCCTAAGGGGCAGAGAGACCCAGTACTTC
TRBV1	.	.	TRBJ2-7	CTSSQDHWYEQYF	TGCACCAGCAGCCAAGATCATTGGTACGAGCAGTACTTC
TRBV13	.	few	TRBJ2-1	CASSPGWGNEQFF	TGTGCCAGCAGCCCCGGGTGGGGCAATGAGCAGTTCTTC